This passage covers 17 T cell receptor beta chains from one sample sequenced in a study of cytomegalovirus exposure and HLA in healthy donors. Only in-frame clones appear in the TCRdb table, and some are missing; sequencing was by immunoSEQ multiplex PCR. Among about 160,000 clones listed, roughly 86% were seen once. The sample consisted of PBMCs. These receptors were taken from a woman under 30 in good health and CMV-seropositive.

This clone was detected once. The J gene is TRBJ1-2, the V gene TRBV25-1; maybe TRBD1 (5 bases). The CDR3 is 15 amino acids. Germline V gives CDR1 MGHDK, CDR2 SYGVNS. Deletions cut 4 bases from V and 6 bases from J, with 18 bases between. CDR3 sequence (DNA): TGTGCCAGCAGTGGAGCCTCTTTAGCGGGGGATGGCTACACCTTC. This codes for CASSGASLAGDGYTF.

The gene calls are TRBV28 and TRBJ1-1; tentatively, D is TRBD1 (5 bases). From germline, CDR1 is MDHEN and CDR2 SYDVKM. The CDR3 totals 14 residues. V was clipped by 5 bases and J by 1 base, with 11 bases between them. CDR3 DNA: TGTGCCAGCAGTCTCAGGGCCCAGAACACTGAAGCTTTCTTT. This gives the protein CASSLRAQNTEAFF.

The chain links TRBV18 to TRBJ2-7; 10 positions match TRBD2. Per germline, CDR1 KGHSH and CDR2 LQKENI. After removal of 1 base from V and 7 bases from J, the junction contained 10 bases not matched to a gene. The CDR3 length is 16 residues. CDR3 bases: TGTGCCAGCTCACCACAGCTAGCGGGAGTTCTGCGGGAGCAGTACTTC. Translating gives CASSPQLAGVLREQYF.

V is TRBV29-1 and J is TRBJ2-7; 12 bases line up with TRBD2. Trimming cost V 1 base and J 2 bases; bases outside gene matches: 9. This CDR3 has 17 residues. Looked up from germline, CDR1 is SQVTM and CDR2 is ANQGSEA. CDR3 sequence: CSVEGKPGLAGTYEQYF. CDR3 nucleotides: TGCAGCGTTGAAGGGAAGCCAGGACTAGCGGGAACCTACGAGCAGTACTTC.

The chain is built from TRBV18 and TRBJ2-7; TRBD2 is a possible D gene (5 bases). The germline CDR1 and CDR2 sequences are KGHSH and LQKENI. The CDR3 is 13 residues long. V lost 6 bases and J lost 6, with 15 bases in between. The CDR3 nucleotides are TGTGCCAGCTCGATGGAGGTTTCGCGCGAGCAGTACTTC. Its protein is CASSMEVSREQYF. The full variable domain, in which reference TRBV18 and TRBJ2-7 provide the parts outside the CDR3, is NAGVMQNPRHLVRRRGQEARLRCSPMKGHSHVYWYRQLPEEGLKFMVYLQKENIIDESGMPKERFSAEFPKEGPSILRIQQVVRGDSAAYFCASSMEVSREQYFGPGTRLTVT.

The chain is built from TRBV2 and TRBJ2-7; 9 bases agree with TRBD2. CDR1 is SNHLY and CDR2 is FYNNEI in the germline V gene. The CDR3 runs 13 residues. J lost 6 bases, V lost 7 bases, and 7 bases had no gene match. The CDR3 region is CASTASGMGEQYF. DNA of the CDR3: TGTGCCAGCACGGCTAGCGGGATGGGCGAGCAGTACTTC. Full variable domain (missing parts from reference TRBV2 and TRBJ2-7): EPEVTQTPSHQVTQMGQEVILRCVPISNHLYFYWYRQILGQKVEFLVSFYNNEISEKSEIFDDQFSVERPDGSNFTLKIRSTKLEDSAMYFCASTASGMGEQYFGPGTRLTVT.

The chain employs TRBV7-2 and TRBJ2-7, with D perhaps TRBD2 (5 bases). The germline V gene encodes CDR1 SGHTA and CDR2 FQGNSA. This CDR3 is built from 15 residues. V lost 1 base and J lost 4, with 14 bases in between. As DNA, the CDR3 is TGTGCCAGCAGCTTAGTAGAAGGGAGTACGTACGAGCAGTACTTC. Encoded protein: CASSLVEGSTYEQYF.

CDR3 residues: CASSAGRNYGYTF. CDR3 bases: TGTGCCAGCAGCGCGGGACGGAACTATGGCTACACCTTC. The chain recombines TRBV7-3 with TRBJ1-2, with a tentative D call TRBD1 (5 bases). Trimming removed 5 bases at V and 2 bases at J, with 9 bases between. The CDR3 covers 13 residues. Germline V gene data show CDR1 as SGHTA and CDR2 as FQGTGA.

The rearrangement links TRBV28 to TRBJ2-1; D might be TRBD2 (6 bases). The CDR3 contains 15 residues. Germline CDR1 is MDHEN and CDR2 is SYDVKM. Trimming shortened V by 5 bases and J by 3 bases, and 14 bases separated the two germline ends. Here the CDR3 DNA reads TGTGCCAGCAGTGACTTTCTTAGCGGCTACAATGAGCAGTTCTTC. Translated, it gives CASSDFLSGYNEQFF.

The chain couples TRBV28 to TRBJ2-7; D perhaps matches TRBD1 (6 bases). CDR1 MDHEN and CDR2 SYDVKM come from the germline V gene. This CDR3 has 16 amino acids. Trimming removed 4 bases from V and 3 bases from J, with 19 bases in between. CDR3 in DNA: TGTGCCAGCAGTTCAGGGGCGATGGGTGGGATCTACGAGCAGTACTTC. It encodes CASSSGAMGGIYEQYF.

V usage is TRBV14 and J usage is TRBJ2-6, with 8 bases aligning to TRBD1. Trimming cost V 1 base and J 2 bases; bases outside gene matches: 4. This CDR3 contains 17 residues. Looked up from germline, CDR1 is SGHDN and CDR2 is FVKESK. The CDR3 nucleotides are TGTGCCAGCAGCCAAGTTCCAGGGGGCCCTGGGGCCAACGTCCTGACTTTC. Its protein is CASSQVPGGPGANVLTF.

This chain uses TRBV7-2 with TRBJ2-3; TRBD2 is a possible D gene (6 bases). With 5 bases removed from V and 2 bases from J, the gap between germline ends came to 17 bases. The CDR3 is 16 residues long. Germline CDR1 is SGHTA and CDR2 is FQGNSA. CDR3 loop: CASSPTTSLVTDTQYF. The CDR3 DNA follows: TGTGCCAGCAGCCCTACGACTAGTCTTGTCACAGATACGCAGTATTTT.

The chain links TRBV2 to TRBJ1-5; D remains unclear. The CDR3 covers 12 residues. From germline, CDR1 is SNHLY and CDR2 FYNNEI. V was cut by 5 bases and J by 4 bases, with 6 bases left in between. CDR3 bases: TGTGCCAGCAGTCTACCTAATCAGCCCCAGCATTTT. As protein: CASSLPNQPQHF.

Concerning this clone itself: The sample carries other DNA sequences with the same CDR3. This chain uses TRBV5-1 with TRBJ2-1, with unresolved D. This CDR3 contains 13 residues. In germline, CDR1 is SGHRS, CDR2 YFSETQ. V was clipped by 0 bases and J by 4 bases, with 5 bases between them. The CDR3 spells CASSLGLYNEQFF. In DNA form, the CDR3 reads TGCGCCAGCAGCTTGGGACTTTACAATGAGCAGTTCTTC. Supplemented by reference TRBV5-1 and TRBJ2-1, the full variable domain reads KAGVTQTPRYLIKTRGQQVTLSCSPISGHRSVSWYQQTPGQGLQFLFEYFSETQRNKGNFPGRFSGRQFSNSRSEMNVSTLELGDSALYLCASSLGLYNEQFFGPGTRLTVL.

The chain combines TRBV9 with TRBJ2-3, with no clear D. The CDR3 has 15 residues. Trimming left V 0 bases short and J 1 base short, with 9 bases between. The germline gives CDR1 SGDLS, CDR2 YYNGEE. This CDR3 is CASSVGGGGTDTQYF. The CDR3 nucleotides read TGTGCCAGCAGCGTAGGCGGCGGCGGCACAGATACGCAGTATTTT.

This chain joins TRBV7-2 and TRBJ2-7; no clear D gene. The V and J ends lost 6 bases and 0 bases respectively, with 9 bases between them. The CDR3 has 13 amino acids. Germline V lookup: CDR1 SGHTA, CDR2 FQGNSA. This CDR3 is CASRAASSYEQYF. In nucleotides, the CDR3 is TGTGCCAGCAGGGCGGCTAGCTCCTACGAGCAGTACTTC.

The chain couples TRBV7-2 to TRBJ2-2; D possibly corresponds to TRBD2 (6 bases). Trimming stripped 6 bases from V and 8 bases from J, with 13 bases between. The CDR3 runs 13 residues. Germline CDR1 SGHTA, CDR2 FQGNSA. The DNA for the CDR3 is TGTGCCAGCAGACCAAGGGGAGGAGGGGAGCTGTTTTTT. The encoded protein is CASRPRGGGELFF. Full variable domain (missing parts from reference TRBV7-2 and TRBJ2-2): GAGVSQSPSNKVTEKGKDVELRCDPISGHTALYWYRQSLGQGLEFLIYFQGNSAPDKSGLPSDRFSAERTGGSVSTLTIQRTQQEDSAVYLCASRPRGGGELFFGEGSRLTVL.